One sample yielded the 4 T cell receptor beta chains listed below, sequenced in a study of cytomegalovirus exposure and HLA in healthy donors. The PCR ran on 60 Vbeta and 13 Jbeta primers. The assay was immunoSEQ multiplex PCR, and TCRdb's table has in-frame clones only and misses some. The sample table sets out under 85,000 clones. The specimen was PBMCs. These receptors all stem from a boy between 5 and 17 years old in good health and CMV-seronegative.

The chain is built from TRBV6-5 and TRBJ2-7; 9 bases align to TRBD2. The CDR3 loop spans 13 amino acids. Germline V gene lookup returns CDR1 MNHEY and CDR2 SVGAGI. Losses at the gene ends were 8 bases for V and 6 bases for J; bases not matched to a gene: 8. CDR3 sequence reads: CASGPGLASEQYF. The DNA for the CDR3 is TGTGCCAGCGGCCCGGGACTAGCAAGCGAGCAGTACTTC.

The chain couples TRBV14 to TRBJ1-4; D uncertain. The CDR3 is 13 amino acids. Germline V CDR1 and CDR2: SGHDN, FVKESK. Trimming removed 0 bases at V and 12 bases at J, with 11 bases between. CDR3 protein: CASSQDRRAELFF. For the CDR3, the DNA is TGTGCCAGCAGCCAAGATCGGAGGGCAGAACTGTTTTTT.

This chain uses TRBV6-5 with TRBJ1-2; D gene uncertain. The ends were cut back, 10 bases at V and 1 base at J, with 16 bases in the middle. Germline-derived CDR1 and CDR2 are MNHEY and SVGAGI. This CDR3 is built from 14 residues. CDR3 in amino acids: CATKSNQVNYGYTF. The CDR3 bases are TGTGCCACCAAGAGCAATCAGGTTAACTATGGCTACACCTTC.

The chain is built from TRBV27 and TRBJ2-7, with a possible D match to TRBD2 (6 bases). The germline V gene has CDR1 MNHEY and CDR2 SMNVEV (reference sequence). CDR3 length equals 14 residues. The germline V and J ends were trimmed by 3 bases and 5 bases, with 14 bases remaining between them. CDR3: CASSFSGLGHEQYF. As DNA, the CDR3 is TGTGCCAGCAGTTTTAGCGGTTTGGGGCACGAGCAGTACTTC.